This entry lists 32 T cell receptor beta chains sequenced from one sample in a study of cytomegalovirus exposure and HLA in healthy donors. PCR involved 60 Vbeta and 13 Jbeta primers. Sequencing was performed with immunoSEQ multiplex PCR; in TCRdb, only in-frame clones are kept and a portion is missing. The data contain about 80,000 clones, 62% of them seen just once; the ten biggest clones take up roughly 4%. The sequenced sample was PBMCs. The receptors were gathered from a male donor in good health and CMV-seropositive.

This clone occurred a few times. The CDR3: CASSHREGNTEAFF. The CDR3, as DNA: TGTGCCAGCAGCCACAGGGAAGGGAACACTGAAGCTTTCTTT. V is TRBV6-5 and J is TRBJ1-1; possible D gene TRBD1, 6 bases. CDR1 and CDR2 from the germline V gene are MNHEY and SVGAGI. CDR3 length: 14 amino acids. The V and J ends lost 6 bases and 1 base respectively, with 12 bases between them.

The rearrangement uses TRBV6-1 and TRBJ1-4, with D uncertain. With 0 bases removed from V and 0 bases from J, the gap between germline ends came to 8 bases. CDR1 MNHNS and CDR2 SASEGT come from the germline V gene. This CDR3 contains 16 residues. In nucleotides, the CDR3 is TGTGCCAGCAGTGAAGCCGGACTTGCAACTAATGAAAAACTGTTTTTT. Its translation: CASSEAGLATNEKLFF.

This sequence joins TRBV30 and TRBJ1-2; D is possibly TRBD1 (6 bases). Trimming stripped 2 bases from V and 9 bases from J, with 7 bases between. The CDR3 totals 10 residues. CDR1 is GTSNPN and CDR2 is SVGIG in the germline V gene (reference sequence). This CDR3 is CAWSRGSYTF. CDR3 nucleotide sequence: TGTGCCTGGAGTAGGGGGAGCTACACCTTC.

Only a few counts were recorded for this clone. The chain has TRBV6-5 and TRBJ1-1; D possibly corresponds to TRBD1 (5 bases). V was trimmed by 7 bases and J by 1 base, leaving 10 bases between them. The CDR3 covers 13 residues. Germline-derived CDR1 and CDR2 are MNHEY and SVGAGI. The chain's CDR3 is CASTRDWNTEAFF. The DNA for the CDR3 is TGTGCCAGCACCCGGGACTGGAACACTGAAGCTTTCTTT.

This clone was counted once. J is TRBJ2-7 and V is TRBV7-2; D perhaps matches TRBD2 (5 bases). CDR1 and CDR2 from the germline V gene are SGHTA and FQGNSA. V dropped 5 bases and J dropped 5 bases, with 19 bases sitting between them. The CDR3 runs 15 residues. CDR3 amino acids: CASSPGWPTGNEQYF. For the CDR3, the DNA is TGTGCCAGCAGCCCGGGGTGGCCAACTGGCAACGAGCAGTACTTC.

This chain connects TRBV2 to TRBJ2-5; 11 nucleotides match TRBD1. The CDR3 runs 15 residues. The V segment lost 0 bases and the J segment 7 bases; nucleotides outside the gene matches: 4. Germline lookup yields CDR1 SNHLY and CDR2 FYNNEI. CDR3 region: CASSEAGQGARTQYF. The CDR3, as DNA: TGTGCCAGCAGTGAAGCTGGACAGGGGGCCCGGACCCAGTACTTC.

V is TRBV28 and J is TRBJ1-2, with 8 bases that match TRBD1. Germline trimming cut 2 bases from V and 0 bases from J; bases unmatched to any gene: 5. The CDR3 is 16 residues long. Germline V gene data show CDR1 as MDHEN and CDR2 as SYDVKM. CDR3 loop: CASSLGGQGSNYGYTF. The CDR3 region has the DNA TGTGCCAGCAGTTTAGGAGGACAGGGTTCTAACTATGGCTACACCTTC.

This clone showed up just a few times. This CDR3 reads CASSVLPIEPQHF. The CDR3 DNA sequence: TGTGCCAGCAGTGTCCTTCCTATAGAGCCCCAGCATTTT. This chain links TRBV6-1 with TRBJ1-5; D remains ambiguous. Germline CDR1 is MNHNS and CDR2 is SASEGT. V gave up 4 bases and J gave up 8 bases, with 12 bases separating them. The CDR3 has 13 amino acids.

The CDR3 loop is CASSLAASTDTQYF. Written as DNA, the CDR3 is TGTGCCAGCAGCTTAGCGGCTAGCACAGATACGCAGTATTTT. V and J are TRBV7-2 and TRBJ2-3; no reliable D call. Per the germline V gene, CDR1 is SGHTA and CDR2 is FQGNSA. The CDR3 has 14 residues. The ends were cut back, 0 bases at V and 0 bases at J, with 4 bases in the middle.

V and J are TRBV30 and TRBJ1-1; 7 bases are shared with TRBD1. The germline CDR1 and CDR2 sequences are GTSNPN and SVGIG (reference sequence). CDR3 length: 12 residues. J gave up 0 bases and V 8 bases, and 3 bases lay outside the gene matches. CDR3 sequence (DNA): TGTGCCAGGGACAGTATGAACACTGAAGCTTTCTTT. Protein: CARDSMNTEAFF. Variable domain in full (rest from reference TRBV30 and TRBJ1-1): SQTIHQWPATLVQPVGSPLSLECTVEGTSNPNLYWYRQAAGRGLQLLFYSVGIGQISSEVPQNLSASRPQDRQFILSSKKLLLSDSGFYLCARDSMNTEAFFGQGTRLTVV.

The rearrangement links TRBV9 to TRBJ2-6; D is possibly TRBD2 (5 bases). Germline CDR1 SGDLS, CDR2 YYNGEE. Deletions cut 0 bases from V and 2 bases from J, with 9 bases between. The length of the CDR3 is 16 residues. CDR3 sequence: CASSVAGGTGANVLTF. The CDR3 DNA follows: TGTGCCAGCAGCGTAGCTGGAGGTACTGGGGCCAACGTCCTGACTTTC.

This clone was found a few times. The chain recombines TRBV18 with TRBJ2-1; 11 positions match TRBD2. The CDR3 sequence is 14 residues long. With V trimmed by 1 base and J by 8 bases, 1 base remained unmatched. Per the germline V gene, CDR1 is KGHSH and CDR2 is LQKENI. CDR3: CASSPLAGGDEQFF. The CDR3 DNA follows: TGTGCCAGCTCACCACTAGCGGGAGGGGATGAGCAGTTCTTC.

The chain recombines TRBV7-8 with TRBJ1-1; 8 bases map to TRBD1. The CDR3 is made up of 16 amino acids. The germline CDR1 and CDR2 sequences are SGHVS and FQNEAQ. V was pared by 5 bases and J by 1 base, with 9 bases of the junction left unmatched. The CDR3 region is CASSVEPTGENTEAFF. In DNA form, the CDR3 reads TGTGCCAGCAGCGTAGAACCGACAGGGGAGAACACTGAAGCTTTCTTT. Drawing the rest from reference TRBV7-8 and TRBJ1-1, the complete variable domain is GAGVSQSPRYKVAKRGQDVALRCDPISGHVSLFWYQQALGQGPEFLTYFQNEAQLDKSGLPSDRFFAERPEGSVSTLKIQRTQQEDSAVYLCASSVEPTGENTEAFFGQGTRLTVV.

The chain has TRBV27 and TRBJ2-7; weak D call: TRBD1 (7 bases). V gave up 2 bases and J gave up 5 bases, with 16 bases separating them. In germline, CDR1 is MNHEY, CDR2 SMNVEV (reference sequence). This CDR3 comprises 15 residues. The CDR3 DNA follows: TGTGCCAGCAGTTTAACCCCAGGGGGGAGTGACGAGCAGTACTTC. It translates to CASSLTPGGSDEQYF.

This chain links TRBV28 with TRBJ2-2; maybe TRBD1 (5 bases). This CDR3 is built from 15 residues. V gave up 6 bases and J gave up 5 bases, with 16 bases separating them. Per germline, CDR1 MDHEN and CDR2 SYDVKM. Here the CDR3 reads CASSWVAGMTGELFF. The DNA for the CDR3 is TGTGCCAGCAGCTGGGTCGCAGGGATGACCGGGGAGCTGTTTTTT.

The chain employs TRBV28 and TRBJ1-2, with a weak D call TRBD1 (5 bases). Trimming removed 4 bases from V and 5 bases from J, with 17 bases in between. The CDR3 totals 15 residues. Germline V gene lookup returns CDR1 MDHEN and CDR2 SYDVKM. CDR3 DNA sequence: TGTGCCAGCAGTTGGGGGGTGGTTGGGGAATATGGCTACACCTTC. Translated: CASSWGVVGEYGYTF.

This clone turned up a few times. The V call is TRBV19, the J call TRBJ1-5; 8 bases map to TRBD1. The germline CDR1 and CDR2 sequences are LNHDA and SQIVND (reference sequence). V lost 3 bases, J lost 5 bases, and 6 bases stayed unmatched. The CDR3 consists of 15 residues. The CDR3 here is CASSMDRAGYQPQHF. CDR3 DNA: TGTGCCAGTAGTATGGACAGGGCGGGATATCAGCCCCAGCATTTT.

This chain links TRBV4-1 with TRBJ2-3, with TRBD2 matching over 7 bases. Germline CDR1 is MGHRA and CDR2 is YSYEKL. J lost 5 bases, V lost 0 bases, and 5 bases had no gene match. The CDR3 loop spans 15 amino acids. CDR3 sequence (DNA): TGCGCCAGCAGCCAAGAGGGGAGGGGCAGAGATACGCAGTATTTT. Its translation: CASSQEGRGRDTQYF.

This clone showed up just a few times. The J gene is TRBJ1-4, the V gene TRBV28; D ambiguous. This CDR3 region has 16 residues. Germline loops: CDR1 MDHEN, CDR2 SYDVKM. V shed 4 bases and J shed 0 bases, with 12 bases lying between them. The CDR3 nucleotides read TGTGCCAGCAGTTCGTACAGCGGATCAACTAATGAAAAACTGTTTTTT. Translation: CASSSYSGSTNEKLFF.

This CDR3 is CSVGEGSGELFF. DNA of the CDR3: TGCAGCGTTGGCGAGGGATCCGGGGAGCTGTTTTTT. The chain recombines TRBV29-1 with TRBJ2-2, with D possibly matching TRBD2 (5 bases). The CDR3 has 12 amino acids. CDR1 is SQVTM and CDR2 is ANQGSEA in the germline V gene. Trimming pared 4 bases from V and 6 bases from J, leaving 9 bases between.

The chain is built from TRBV10-3 and TRBJ1-5; 8 bases are shared with TRBD1. The CDR3 totals 15 residues. With V trimmed by 6 bases and J by 0 bases, 4 bases remained unmatched. From germline, CDR1 is ENHRY and CDR2 SYGVKD. The CDR3 DNA follows: TGTGCCATCAGCAAGGACAGGGCTAGCAATCAGCCCCAGCATTTT. Residues: CAISKDRASNQPQHF.

In its sample, this clone was seen a few times. J is TRBJ1-3 and V is TRBV5-1; 7 bases are a match to TRBD1. The CDR3 runs to 16 residues. V trimming: 3 bases; J trimming: 1 base; junction bases outside the gene matches: 7. CDR1 is SGHRS, CDR2 YFSETQ, per germline. The CDR3 DNA sequence: TGCGCCAGCAGCTCCACAGGGGTGATTTCTGGAAACACCATATATTTT. It codes for CASSSTGVISGNTIYF.

The chain is built from TRBV14 and TRBJ2-3, with TRBD2 matching 8 bases. This CDR3 has 15 residues. The trim removed 6 bases at V and 1 base at J, leaving 6 bases unmatched. Germline-derived CDR1 and CDR2 are SGHDN and FVKESK. This CDR3 is CASRIAGGGTDTQYF. In DNA, the CDR3 is TGTGCCAGCAGGATCGCGGGAGGAGGCACAGATACGCAGTATTTT.

The rearrangement links TRBV10-3 to TRBJ1-2; 8 bases are a match to TRBD1. Germline CDR1 is ENHRY and CDR2 is SYGVKD. V shed 9 bases, J shed 2 bases, and the junction held 8 bases outside the gene matches. This CDR3 has 14 amino acids. CDR3 loop: CAIGQGERNYGYTF. Written as DNA, the CDR3 is TGTGCCATAGGACAGGGAGAAAGGAACTATGGCTACACCTTC.

Only one count was recorded for this clone. V is TRBV4-1 and J is TRBJ2-5; 7 nucleotides line up with TRBD1. The CDR3 is 17 amino acids. Looked up from germline, CDR1 is MGHRA and CDR2 is YSYEKL. V shed 3 bases, J shed 2 bases, and the junction held 12 bases outside the gene matches. CDR3 loop: CASSQGTTGTVQETQYF. For the CDR3, the DNA is TGCGCCAGCAGCCAGGGGACAACCGGGACAGTTCAAGAGACCCAGTACTTC.

This chain uses TRBV21-1 with TRBJ2-4; the D call of TRBD2 is as the table states it, not checked on the DNA. TRBV21-1 corresponds to a pseudogene. The CDR3 has 13 amino acids. CDR3 bases: TGTGCCAGCCGGGGGGTGGCCAAAAACATTCAGTACTTC. This encodes CASRGVAKNIQYF.

The CDR3 spells CASSSRASYEQYF. DNA of the CDR3: TGTGCCAGCAGTTCCCGCGCTTCCTACGAGCAGTACTTC. The chain has TRBV6-5 and TRBJ2-7; D is unclear. The CDR3 is made up of 13 amino acids. Trimming stripped 4 bases from V and 1 base from J, with 8 bases between. Germline V lookup: CDR1 MNHEY, CDR2 SVGAGI.

The chain combines TRBV27 with TRBJ1-2; D may be TRBD1 (6 bases). The CDR3 sequence is 13 residues long. The V and J ends lost 4 bases and 4 bases respectively, with 10 bases between them. Looked up from germline, CDR1 is MNHEY and CDR2 is SMNVEV (reference sequence). Here the CDR3 DNA reads TGTGCCAGCAGTTCTCAGGGGTTCTATGGCTACACCTTC. Translation: CASSSQGFYGYTF.

In DNA, the CDR3 is TGTGCCAGCAGCTCGGGGGACGGCCTCTTTGAGACCCAGTACTTC. This codes for CASSSGDGLFETQYF. The V call is TRBV7-9, the J call TRBJ2-5; D perhaps matches TRBD2 (6 bases). The CDR3 length is 15 residues. Trimming removed 4 bases from V and 5 bases from J, with 17 bases in between. In germline, CDR1 is SEHNR, CDR2 FQNEAQ (reference sequence).

The chain combines TRBV5-6 with TRBJ2-7; the match to TRBD1 covers 7 bases. The CDR3 is made up of 14 amino acids. Germline assignment: CDR1 SGHDT and CDR2 YYEEEE. Trimming at V came to 3 bases and at J to 2 bases, leaving 5 bases not matched to a gene. The CDR3 region is CASSSIDRAYEQYF. Here the CDR3 DNA reads TGTGCCAGCAGCTCCATTGACAGGGCCTACGAGCAGTACTTC.

The chain has TRBV14 and TRBJ2-1; 8 bases line up with TRBD1. Germline assignment: CDR1 SGHDN and CDR2 FVKESK. Trimming removed 4 bases from V and 6 bases from J; junction bases left unmatched: 8. CDR3 size: 15 residues. The CDR3 sequence: CASSLSGGSGNEQFF. CDR3 in DNA: TGTGCCAGCAGCCTTTCAGGGGGCTCGGGCAATGAGCAGTTCTTC.

As DNA, the CDR3 is TGTGCCAGCAGCGTAGCAGCGGGGGACTACAATGAGCAGTTCTTC. It codes for CASSVAAGDYNEQFF. This chain uses TRBV9 with TRBJ2-1; the match to TRBD2 covers 8 bases. Looked up from germline, CDR1 is SGDLS and CDR2 is YYNGEE. V gave up 0 bases and J gave up 3 bases; unmatched junction bases: 2. The CDR3 totals 15 residues.